This entry describes one TCR beta chain. The sample originates from a study of T cell changes during pregnancy in multiple sclerosis. The germline V gene has CDR1 SGHRS and CDR2 YFSETQ. With 3 bases removed from V and 0 bases from J, the gap between germline ends came to 28 bases. The CDR3 runs to 22 residues. Measured with immunoSEQ multiplex PCR; TCRdb has only the in-frame clones, and not every one. The table has 40,000 to 55,000 clones, approximately 92% seen once. The TCR was taken from a female donor with multiple sclerosis, enrolled in a pregnancy study. This chain uses TRBV5-1 with TRBJ2-6, with D perhaps TRBD2 (6 bases). The source was CD8+ T cells from peripheral blood mononuclear cells, collected after pregnancy. Here the CDR3 DNA reads TGCGCCAGCAGCTCGCCAGTCCCCGTGGAGGGGACTCGTCTCTCTGGGGCCAACGTCCTGACTTTC. It is translated as CASSSPVPVEGTRLSGANVLTF.